The clone carrying this T cell receptor (beta chain) appeared once. What it binds is unknown. Data came from immunoSEQ multiplex PCR; TCRdb stores just in-frame clones and leaves some out. The table shows tens of thousands of clones, with roughly 67% occurring only once. The sample comes from a study of T cells after posttransplantation cyclophosphamide. Study observations and caveats: Skin or GI-infiltrating T cells shared few TRB sequences with blood. Recipient CMV seropositivity and CMV reactivation strongly tracked TRB clonality. Later blood repertoires were often dominated by clones from the donor CD8+ memory compartment.

The CDR3 runs 13 residues. CDR1 and CDR2 (germline): LNHDA, SQIVND (reference sequence). Unmatched junction bases numbered 2, after V lost 3 bases and J lost 3 bases. The specimen was memory CD4+ T cells sorted from PBMCs. The TCR comes from a woman aged 60-75 years in good health, CMV-negative, and a related stem cell transplant donor. This rearrangement joins TRBV19 to TRBJ2-7; 7 nucleotides agree with TRBD1. The CDR3 DNA reads TGTGCCAGTAGTATTCGACAGGGCTACGAGCAGTACTTC. It codes for CASSIRQGYEQYF.